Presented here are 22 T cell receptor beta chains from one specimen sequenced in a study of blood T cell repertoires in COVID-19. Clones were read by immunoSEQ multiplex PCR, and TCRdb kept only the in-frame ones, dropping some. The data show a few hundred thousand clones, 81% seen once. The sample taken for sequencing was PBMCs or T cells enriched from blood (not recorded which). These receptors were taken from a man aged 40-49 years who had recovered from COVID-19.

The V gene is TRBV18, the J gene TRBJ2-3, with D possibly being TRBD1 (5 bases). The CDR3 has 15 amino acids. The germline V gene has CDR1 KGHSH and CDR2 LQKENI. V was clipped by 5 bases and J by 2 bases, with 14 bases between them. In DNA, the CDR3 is TGTGCCAGCTCAAGACAGAATTTATTCACAGATACGCAGTATTTT. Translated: CASSRQNLFTDTQYF.

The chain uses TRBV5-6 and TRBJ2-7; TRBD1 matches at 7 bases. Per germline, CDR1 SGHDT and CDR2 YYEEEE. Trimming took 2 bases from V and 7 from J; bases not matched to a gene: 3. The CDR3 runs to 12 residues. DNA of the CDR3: TGTGCCAGCAGCTTACCACAGGGGGAGCAGTACTTC. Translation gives CASSLPQGEQYF.

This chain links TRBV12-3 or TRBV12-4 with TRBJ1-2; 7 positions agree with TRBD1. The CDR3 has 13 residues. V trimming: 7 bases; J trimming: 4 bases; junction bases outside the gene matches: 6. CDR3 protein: CASTGQALYGYTF. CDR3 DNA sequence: TGTGCCAGCACCGGACAGGCCCTCTATGGCTACACCTTC.

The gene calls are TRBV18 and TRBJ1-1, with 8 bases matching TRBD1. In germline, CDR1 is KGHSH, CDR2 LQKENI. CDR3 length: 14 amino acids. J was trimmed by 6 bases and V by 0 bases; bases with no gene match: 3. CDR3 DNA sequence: TGTGCCAGCTCACCACCTGACAGGGGCCCTGAAGCTTTCTTT. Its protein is CASSPPDRGPEAFF.

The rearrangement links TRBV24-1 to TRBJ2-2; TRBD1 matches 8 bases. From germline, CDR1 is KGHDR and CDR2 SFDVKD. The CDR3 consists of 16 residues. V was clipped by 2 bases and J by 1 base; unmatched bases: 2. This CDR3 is CATSDSGTGNTGELFF. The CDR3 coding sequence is TGTGCCACCAGTGATTCCGGGACAGGGAACACCGGGGAGCTGTTTTTT.

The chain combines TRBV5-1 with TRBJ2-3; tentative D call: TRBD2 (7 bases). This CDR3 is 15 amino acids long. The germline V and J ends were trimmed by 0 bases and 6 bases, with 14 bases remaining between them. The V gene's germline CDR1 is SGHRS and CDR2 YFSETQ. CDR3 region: CASSLAGGQGDTQYF. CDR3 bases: TGCGCCAGCAGCTTGGCGGGGGGCCAGGGGGATACGCAGTATTTT. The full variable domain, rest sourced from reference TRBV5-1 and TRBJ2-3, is KAGVTQTPRYLIKTRGQQVTLSCSPISGHRSVSWYQQTPGQGLQFLFEYFSETQRNKGNFPGRFSGRQFSNSRSEMNVSTLELGDSALYLCASSLAGGQGDTQYFGPGTRLTVL.

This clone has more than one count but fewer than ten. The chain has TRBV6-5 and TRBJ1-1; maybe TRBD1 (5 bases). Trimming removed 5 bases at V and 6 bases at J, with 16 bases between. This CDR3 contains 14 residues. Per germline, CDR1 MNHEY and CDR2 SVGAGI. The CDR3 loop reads CASSQGGNHAEAFF. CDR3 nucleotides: TGTGCCAGCAGTCAGGGAGGGAATCACGCTGAAGCTTTCTTT.

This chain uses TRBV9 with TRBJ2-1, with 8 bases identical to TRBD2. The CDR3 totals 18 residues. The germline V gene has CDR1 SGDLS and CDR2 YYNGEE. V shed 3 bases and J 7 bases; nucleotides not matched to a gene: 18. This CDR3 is CASSAPRGGASGFNEQFF. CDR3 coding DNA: TGTGCCAGCAGCGCACCGAGGGGGGGGGCTAGCGGGTTTAATGAGCAGTTCTTC.

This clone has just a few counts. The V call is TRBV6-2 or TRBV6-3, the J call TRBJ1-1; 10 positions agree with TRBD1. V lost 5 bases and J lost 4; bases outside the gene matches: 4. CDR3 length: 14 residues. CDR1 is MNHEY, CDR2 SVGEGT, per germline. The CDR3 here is CASSIGQGGTEAFF. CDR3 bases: TGTGCCAGCAGTATAGGACAGGGGGGCACTGAAGCTTTCTTT.

CDR3 bases: TGTGCCAGCAGTTTCAGGAAAGAGACCCAGTACTTC. It translates to CASSFRKETQYF. The chain combines TRBV28 with TRBJ2-5; D gene uncertain. The V end was cut by 3 bases, the J end by 3 bases, with 5 bases between. Per the germline V gene, CDR1 is MDHEN and CDR2 is SYDVKM. The CDR3 covers 12 residues.

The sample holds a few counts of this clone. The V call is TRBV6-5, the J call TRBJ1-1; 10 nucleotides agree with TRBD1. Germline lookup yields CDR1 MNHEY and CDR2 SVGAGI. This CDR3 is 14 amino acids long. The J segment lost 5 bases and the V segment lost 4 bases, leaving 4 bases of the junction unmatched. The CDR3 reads CASSWGTGATEAFF. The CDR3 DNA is TGTGCCAGCAGTTGGGGGACAGGGGCGACTGAAGCTTTCTTT.

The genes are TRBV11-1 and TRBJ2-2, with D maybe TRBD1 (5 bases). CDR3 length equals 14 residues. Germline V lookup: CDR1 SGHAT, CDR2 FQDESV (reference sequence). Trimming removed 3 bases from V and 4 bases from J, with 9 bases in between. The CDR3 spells CASSLTQGTGELFF. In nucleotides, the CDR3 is TGTGCCAGCAGCTTGACTCAGGGCACCGGGGAGCTGTTTTTT.

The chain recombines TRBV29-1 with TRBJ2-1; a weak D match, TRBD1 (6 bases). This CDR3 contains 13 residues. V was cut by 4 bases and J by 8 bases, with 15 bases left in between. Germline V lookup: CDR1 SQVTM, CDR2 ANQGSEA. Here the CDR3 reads CSVGSVQGDEQFF. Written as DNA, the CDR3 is TGCAGCGTTGGATCGGTACAGGGTGATGAGCAGTTCTTC.

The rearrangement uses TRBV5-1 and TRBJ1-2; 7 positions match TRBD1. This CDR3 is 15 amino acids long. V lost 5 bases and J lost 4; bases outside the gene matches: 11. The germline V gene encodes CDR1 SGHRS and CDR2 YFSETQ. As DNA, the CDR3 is TGCGCCAGCAGACGACAGCAGGGGGAGTTCTATGGCTACACCTTC. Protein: CASRRQQGEFYGYTF. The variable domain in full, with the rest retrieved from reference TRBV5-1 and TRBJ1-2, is KAGVTQTPRYLIKTRGQQVTLSCSPISGHRSVSWYQQTPGQGLQFLFEYFSETQRNKGNFPGRFSGRQFSNSRSEMNVSTLELGDSALYLCASRRQQGEFYGYTFGSGTRLTVV.

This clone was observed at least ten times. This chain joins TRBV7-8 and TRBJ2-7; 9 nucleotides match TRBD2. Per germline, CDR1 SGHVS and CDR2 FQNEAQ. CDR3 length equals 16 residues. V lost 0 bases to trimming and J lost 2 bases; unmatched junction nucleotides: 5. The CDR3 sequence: CASSLAASGTAYEQYF. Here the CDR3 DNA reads TGTGCCAGCAGCTTAGCAGCTAGCGGGACCGCCTACGAGCAGTACTTC.

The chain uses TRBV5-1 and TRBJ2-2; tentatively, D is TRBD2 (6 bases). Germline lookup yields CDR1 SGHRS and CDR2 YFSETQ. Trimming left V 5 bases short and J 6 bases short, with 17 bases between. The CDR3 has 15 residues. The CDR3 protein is CASSESTSSPGELFF. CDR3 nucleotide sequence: TGCGCCAGCAGTGAGAGCACTAGCTCTCCCGGGGAGCTGTTTTTT.

The CDR3 DNA follows: TGTGCCAGCTCTCCTCGCGCCCGGAACACTGAAGCTTTCTTT. Its translation is CASSPRARNTEAFF. The gene calls are TRBV18 and TRBJ1-1, with D uncertain. The CDR3 extends over 14 amino acids. V lost 6 bases, J lost 1 base, and 12 bases lay in between. Germline V gene data show CDR1 as KGHSH and CDR2 as LQKENI.

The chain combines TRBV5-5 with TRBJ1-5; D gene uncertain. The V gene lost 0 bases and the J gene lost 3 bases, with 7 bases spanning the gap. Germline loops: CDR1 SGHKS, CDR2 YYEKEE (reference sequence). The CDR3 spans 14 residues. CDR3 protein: CASSLVALNQPQHF. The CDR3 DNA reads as TGTGCCAGCAGCTTGGTGGCCCTCAATCAGCCCCAGCATTTT.

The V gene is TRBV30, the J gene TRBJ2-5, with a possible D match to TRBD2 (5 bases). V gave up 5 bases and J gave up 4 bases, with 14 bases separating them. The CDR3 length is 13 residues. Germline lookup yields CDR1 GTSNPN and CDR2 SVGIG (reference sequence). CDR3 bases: TGTGCCTGGGCTATTACTAGAGCAGAGACCCAGTACTTC. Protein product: CAWAITRAETQYF. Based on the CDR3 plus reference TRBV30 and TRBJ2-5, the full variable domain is SQTIHQWPATLVQPVGSPLSLECTVEGTSNPNLYWYRQAAGRGLQLLFYSVGIGQISSEVPQNLSASRPQDRQFILSSKKLLLSDSGFYLCAWAITRAETQYFGPGTRLLVL.

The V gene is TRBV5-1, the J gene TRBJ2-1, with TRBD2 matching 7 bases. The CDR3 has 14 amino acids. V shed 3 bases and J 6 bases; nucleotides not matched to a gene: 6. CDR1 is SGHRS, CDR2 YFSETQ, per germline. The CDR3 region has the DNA TGCGCCAGCAGCTGGGGCGGGGGAGGCAATGAGCAGTTCTTC. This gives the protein CASSWGGGGNEQFF. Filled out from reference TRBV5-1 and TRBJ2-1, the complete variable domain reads KAGVTQTPRYLIKTRGQQVTLSCSPISGHRSVSWYQQTPGQGLQFLFEYFSETQRNKGNFPGRFSGRQFSNSRSEMNVSTLELGDSALYLCASSWGGGGNEQFFGPGTRLTVL.

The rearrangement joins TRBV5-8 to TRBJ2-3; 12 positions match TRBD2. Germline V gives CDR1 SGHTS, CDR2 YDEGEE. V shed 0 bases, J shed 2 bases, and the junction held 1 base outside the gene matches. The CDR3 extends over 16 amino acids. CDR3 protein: CASSLGLAGVTDTQYF. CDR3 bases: TGTGCCAGCAGCTTGGGACTAGCGGGAGTCACAGATACGCAGTATTTT.

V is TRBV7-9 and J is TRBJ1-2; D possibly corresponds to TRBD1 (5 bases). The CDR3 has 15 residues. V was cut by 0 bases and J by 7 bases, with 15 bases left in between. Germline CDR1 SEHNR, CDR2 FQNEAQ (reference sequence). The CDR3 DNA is TGTGCCAGCAGCTTAGCGGGCAGGGAAAGGATTGGCTACACCTTC. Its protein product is CASSLAGRERIGYTF.